Following are 26 T cell receptor beta chains from one sample sequenced in a study of blood T cell repertoires in COVID-19. Some clones are missing from TCRdb's copy, which holds only in-frame ones; the method was immunoSEQ multiplex PCR. Among a few hundred thousand clones listed, 65% to 90% were seen once. Material for sequencing was peripheral blood. The receptors come from a human donor in a cohort sampled during active COVID-19.

The chain is built from TRBV25-1 and TRBJ2-7, with D perhaps TRBD1 (5 bases). Per germline, CDR1 MGHDK and CDR2 SYGVNS. With 6 bases removed from V and 2 bases from J, the gap between germline ends came to 20 bases. The CDR3 length is 16 residues. In DNA, the CDR3 is TGTGCCAGCAGACAGGTAGGACCAAAGAGGACCTACGAGCAGTACTTC. It codes for CASRQVGPKRTYEQYF.

The chain joins TRBV30 to TRBJ1-5; 7 nucleotides agree with TRBD1. CDR3 size: 15 residues. Germline V lookup: CDR1 GTSNPN, CDR2 SVGIG (reference sequence). V lost 3 bases, J lost 4 bases, and 9 bases stayed unmatched. The CDR3 region has the DNA TGTGCCTGGAGCGCGCAGGGACAGACAAATCAGCCCCAGCATTTT. This codes for CAWSAQGQTNQPQHF.

The chain has TRBV6-5 and TRBJ2-7, with 8 bases that match TRBD1. The V gene end was trimmed by 2 bases and the J gene end by 6 bases; junction bases not matched to a gene: 3. CDR3 length: 13 amino acids. The V gene's germline CDR1 is MNHEY and CDR2 SVGAGI. The CDR3 loop reads CASSYGGQGEQYF. For the CDR3, the DNA is TGTGCCAGCAGTTACGGAGGACAGGGCGAGCAGTACTTC.

The V and J genes are TRBV2 and TRBJ1-5, with a possible D match to TRBD1 (6 bases). The CDR3 consists of 12 residues. V lost 8 bases, J lost 11 bases, and 16 bases lay in between. In germline, CDR1 is SNHLY, CDR2 FYNNEI. DNA for the CDR3: TGTGCCAGCGCGACAGGTTCCTCAGCCCAGCATTTT. Amino acids: CASATGSSAQHF.

The rearrangement uses TRBV27 and TRBJ2-6; 8 bases fit TRBD1. This CDR3 has 19 residues. Unmatched junction bases numbered 13, after V lost 6 bases and J lost 0 bases. The V gene's germline CDR1 is MNHEY and CDR2 SMNVEV (reference sequence). The CDR3 sequence: CASSPSTGVLVSGANVLTF. CDR3 nucleotide sequence: TGTGCCAGCAGCCCTTCGACAGGGGTCCTAGTCTCTGGGGCCAACGTCCTGACTTTC.

The chain uses TRBV7-9 and TRBJ2-7; 11 bases are a match to TRBD1. Germline loops: CDR1 SEHNR, CDR2 FQNEAQ (reference sequence). This CDR3 comprises 15 residues. With V trimmed by 4 bases and J by 5 bases, 7 bases remained unmatched. The CDR3 loop is CASSSGTGGSDEQYF. The CDR3 bases are TGTGCCAGCAGCTCAGGGACAGGGGGTTCCGACGAGCAGTACTTC.

CDR3 amino acids: CASSSQGWDQPQHF. As DNA, the CDR3 is TGTGCCAGCAGCTCCCAGGGCTGGGATCAGCCCCAGCATTTT. This chain connects TRBV5-6 to TRBJ1-5, with a weak D call TRBD1 (5 bases). This CDR3 spans 14 amino acids. Germline CDR1 is SGHDT and CDR2 is YYEEEE. Trimming took 3 bases from V and 5 from J, leaving 12 bases between them.

Points on this clone: The junction and the germline gene differ at one end; a read error may be behind it. This chain uses TRBV20-1 with TRBJ2-3; possible D gene TRBD2, 6 bases. CDR1 is DFQATT and CDR2 is SNEGSKA in the germline V gene (reference sequence). This CDR3 region has 13 residues. The CDR3 loop reads CSTSPRRGNTQYF. CDR3 sequence (DNA): TGCAGTACTAGTCCCAGGAGGGGAAATACGCAGTATTTT.

The V gene is TRBV6-1, the J gene TRBJ1-4; 12 nucleotides match TRBD1. CDR1 is MNHNS and CDR2 is SASEGT in the germline V gene. The CDR3 has 16 residues. Trimming at V came to 4 bases and at J to 8 bases, leaving 8 bases not matched to a gene. Here the CDR3 DNA reads TGTGCCAGCAGTGCCCGGGACAGGGGGCTCAGGGAAAAACTGTTTTTT. This codes for CASSARDRGLREKLFF.

V usage is TRBV2 and J usage is TRBJ2-6, with 7 bases aligning to TRBD1. V lost 6 bases, J lost 0 bases, and 5 bases stayed unmatched. The CDR3 sequence is 16 residues long. Germline values: CDR1 SNHLY, CDR2 FYNNEI. The CDR3 bases are TGTGCCAGCAGAGGGGACAGACGCTCTGGGGCCAACGTCCTGACTTTC. It is translated as CASRGDRRSGANVLTF.

The V and J genes are TRBV27 and TRBJ2-7; 9 bases agree with TRBD1. Trimming removed 6 bases from V and 2 bases from J; junction bases left unmatched: 11. CDR3 size: 16 residues. Germline values: CDR1 MNHEY, CDR2 SMNVEV (reference sequence). This chain's CDR3 is CASSETGTGIPYEQYF. In DNA, the CDR3 is TGTGCCAGCAGCGAAACCGGGACAGGGATCCCCTACGAGCAGTACTTC.

The CDR3 loop reads CASSISGGSYNEQFF. The DNA of the CDR3 is TGTGCCAGTAGTATATCCGGGGGATCCTACAATGAGCAGTTCTTC. The rearrangement joins TRBV19 to TRBJ2-1; D is possibly TRBD2 (6 bases). Per the germline V gene, CDR1 is LNHDA and CDR2 is SQIVND (reference sequence). The CDR3 totals 15 residues. Trimming took 2 bases from V and 1 from J, leaving 9 bases between them. The full variable domain, its missing parts supplied by reference TRBV19 and TRBJ2-1, is DGGITQSPKYLFRKEGQNVTLSCEQNLNHDAMYWYRQDPGQGLRLIYYSQIVNDFQKGDIAEGYSVSREKKESFPLTVTSAQKNPTAFYLCASSISGGSYNEQFFGPGTRLTVL.

The chain links TRBV9 to TRBJ1-2; 9 bases align to TRBD1. The CDR3 contains 14 residues. J lost 6 bases, V lost 3 bases, and 6 bases had no gene match. Germline V CDR1 and CDR2: SGDLS, YYNGEE. CDR3 DNA: TGTGCCAGCAGCGATAAACAGGGGGCTCATGGCTACACCTTC. Translating it yields CASSDKQGAHGYTF.

The chain uses TRBV13 and TRBJ1-2; unclear D gene. From germline, CDR1 is PRHDT and CDR2 FYEKMQ (reference sequence). Trimming pared 1 base from V and 3 bases from J, leaving 12 bases between. This CDR3 is built from 15 residues. The CDR3 sequence: CASSLASDNHYGYTF. DNA of the CDR3: TGTGCCAGCAGCTTAGCGAGTGACAACCACTATGGCTACACCTTC.

V and J are TRBV11-2 and TRBJ1-3; D is unresolved. V lost 2 bases and J 3 bases, leaving 5 bases between the germline ends. The CDR3 is 13 residues long. Germline V gene lookup returns CDR1 SGHAT and CDR2 FQNNGV. CDR3 sequence reads: CASSLLSGNTIYF. The CDR3 DNA follows: TGTGCCAGCAGCTTACTTAGTGGAAACACCATATATTTT.

The J gene is TRBJ1-2, the V gene TRBV4-2; D is uncertain. This CDR3 comprises 16 residues. Looked up from germline, CDR1 is LGHNA and CDR2 is YNFKEQ. V gave up 0 bases and J gave up 2 bases, with 13 bases separating them. CDR3 residues: CASSQDQVGGNYGYTF. The DNA for the CDR3 is TGTGCCAGCAGCCAAGATCAGGTCGGAGGGAACTATGGCTACACCTTC.

The chain recombines TRBV6-5 with TRBJ1-4; D remains ambiguous. Germline CDR1 MNHEY, CDR2 SVGAGI. Trimming cost V 6 bases and J 0 bases, with 11 bases left between them. This CDR3 is built from 15 residues. The CDR3 DNA reads TGTGCCAGCAGCGCACAAAGTGCAACTAATGAAAAACTGTTTTTT. This sequence encodes CASSAQSATNEKLFF.

Only one count was recorded for this clone. Other DNA sequences in the sample encode the same CDR3. The J gene is TRBJ2-1, the V gene TRBV9; 10 bases are a match to TRBD2. The CDR3 length is 15 residues. Losses at the gene ends were 2 bases for V and 7 bases for J; bases not matched to a gene: 6. Per the germline V gene, CDR1 is SGDLS and CDR2 is YYNGEE. This CDR3 reads CASSVSGGAGNEQFF. For the CDR3, the DNA is TGTGCCAGCAGCGTCAGCGGGGGGGCGGGGAATGAGCAGTTCTTC.

The rearrangement links TRBV7-3 to TRBJ2-7; TRBD2 might be the D (6 bases). The length of the CDR3 is 15 residues. V was pared by 2 bases and J by 3 bases, with 14 bases between. Per the germline V gene, CDR1 is SGHTA and CDR2 is FQGTGA. The CDR3 loop reads CASSLGGSTLYEQYF. The CDR3 DNA is TGTGCCAGCAGCTTAGGGGGGTCAACCCTCTACGAGCAGTACTTC.

J is TRBJ2-1 and V is TRBV5-1; tentative D call: TRBD2 (5 bases). CDR1 is SGHRS and CDR2 is YFSETQ in the germline V gene. V was pared by 0 bases and J by 7 bases, with 14 bases between. There are 15 residues in the CDR3. CDR3 in DNA: TGCGCCAGCAGCTTGGCTCCGGGGTTCACGAATGAGCAGTTCTTC. Translating gives CASSLAPGFTNEQFF.

The chain joins TRBV29-1 to TRBJ2-2; 12 bases agree with TRBD1. CDR1 SQVTM and CDR2 ANQGSEA come from the germline V gene. There are 15 residues in the CDR3. J was trimmed by 7 bases and V by 7 bases; bases with no gene match: 10. In DNA, the CDR3 is TGCAGCGCCCAAACCGGGACAGGGGGCATCGGGGAGCTGTTTTTT. Encoded protein: CSAQTGTGGIGELFF.

This clone was picked up one time. The chain joins TRBV3-1 (or the pseudogene TRBV3-2) to TRBJ1-5; TRBD1 agrees at 8 bases. Germline loops: CDR1 LGHDT, CDR2 YNNKEL (reference sequence). V was pared by 3 bases and J by 9 bases, with 10 bases of the junction left unmatched. The CDR3 has 15 residues. The CDR3 DNA reads as TGTGCCAGCAGCCAGGGGACAGGCGCTGTCGGGCCCCAGCATTTT. This gives the protein CASSQGTGAVGPQHF.

This chain joins TRBV10-2 and TRBJ2-7; 8 bases are shared with TRBD2. V dropped 6 bases and J dropped 5; count of bases not matched to a gene: 3. This CDR3 region has 12 residues. Germline-derived CDR1 and CDR2 are WSHSY and SAAADI. In nucleotides, the CDR3 is TGCGCCAGCAGCCGAGCGGGGGACGAGCAGTACTTC. Translating it yields CASSRAGDEQYF.

This chain connects TRBV9 to TRBJ2-7; 7 bases are a match to TRBD2. The CDR3 has 14 amino acids. J lost 5 bases, V lost 0 bases, and 5 bases had no gene match. Per germline, CDR1 SGDLS and CDR2 YYNGEE. The CDR3 loop is CASSVGLAEHEQYF. In DNA form, the CDR3 reads TGTGCCAGCAGCGTAGGCCTAGCGGAGCACGAGCAGTACTTC.

This chain connects TRBV3-1 (or the pseudogene TRBV3-2) to TRBJ2-1; D perhaps matches TRBD2 (5 bases). The CDR3 loop spans 15 amino acids. The germline CDR1 and CDR2 sequences are LGHDT and YNNKEL (reference sequence). Deletions cut 1 base from V and 2 bases from J, with 9 bases between. CDR3 region: CASSQATGAYNEQFF. The CDR3 DNA reads TGTGCCAGCAGCCAAGCTACCGGGGCCTACAATGAGCAGTTCTTC.

The chain uses TRBV18 and TRBJ1-2; a possible D gene is TRBD1 (5 bases). V gave up 3 bases and J gave up 2 bases, with 13 bases separating them. This CDR3 is 15 amino acids long. Germline V CDR1 and CDR2: KGHSH, LQKENI. The CDR3 protein is CASSPSGGGNYGYTF. As DNA, the CDR3 is TGTGCCAGCTCACCGTCCGGGGGAGGGAACTATGGCTACACCTTC.